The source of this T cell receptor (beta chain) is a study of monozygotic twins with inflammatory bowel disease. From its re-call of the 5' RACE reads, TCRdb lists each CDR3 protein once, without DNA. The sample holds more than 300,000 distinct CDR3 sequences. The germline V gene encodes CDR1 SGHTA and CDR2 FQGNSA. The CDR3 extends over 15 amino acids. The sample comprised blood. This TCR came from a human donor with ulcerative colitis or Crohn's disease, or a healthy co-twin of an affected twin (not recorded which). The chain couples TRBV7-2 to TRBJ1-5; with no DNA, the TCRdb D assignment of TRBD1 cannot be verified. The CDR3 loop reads CASSLATGPNQPQHF. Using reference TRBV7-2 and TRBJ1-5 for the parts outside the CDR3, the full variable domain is GAGVSQSPSNKVTEKGKDVELRCDPISGHTALYWYRQSLGQGLEFLIYFQGNSAPDKSGLPSDRFSAERTGGSVSTLTIQRTQQEDSAVYLCASSLATGPNQPQHFGDGTRLSIL.